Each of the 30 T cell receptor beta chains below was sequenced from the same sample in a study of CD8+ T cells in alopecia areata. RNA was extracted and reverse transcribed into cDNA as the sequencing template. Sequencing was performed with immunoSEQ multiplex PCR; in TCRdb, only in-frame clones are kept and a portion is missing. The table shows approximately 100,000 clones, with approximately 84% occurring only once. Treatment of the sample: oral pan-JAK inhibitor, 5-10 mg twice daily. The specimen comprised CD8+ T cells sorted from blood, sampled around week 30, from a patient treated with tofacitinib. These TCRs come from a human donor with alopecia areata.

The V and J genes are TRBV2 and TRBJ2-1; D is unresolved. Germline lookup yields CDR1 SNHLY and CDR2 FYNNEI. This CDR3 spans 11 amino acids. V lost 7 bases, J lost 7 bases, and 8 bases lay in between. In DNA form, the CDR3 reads TGTGCCAGCATTGTGGCAAATGAGCAGTTCTTC. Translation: CASIVANEQFF.

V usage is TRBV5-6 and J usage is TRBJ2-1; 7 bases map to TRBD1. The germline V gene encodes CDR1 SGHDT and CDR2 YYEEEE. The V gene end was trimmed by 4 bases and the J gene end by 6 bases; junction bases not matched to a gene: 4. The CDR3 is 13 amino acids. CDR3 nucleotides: TGTGCCAGCAGCGTAGGGACAGTCAATGAGCAGTTCTTC. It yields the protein CASSVGTVNEQFF.

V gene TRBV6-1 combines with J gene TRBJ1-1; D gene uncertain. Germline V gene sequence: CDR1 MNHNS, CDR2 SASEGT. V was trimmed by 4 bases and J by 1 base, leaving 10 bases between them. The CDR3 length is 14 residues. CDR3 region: CASSAINRNTEAFF. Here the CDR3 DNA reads TGTGCCAGCAGTGCTATAAATAGGAACACTGAAGCTTTCTTT.

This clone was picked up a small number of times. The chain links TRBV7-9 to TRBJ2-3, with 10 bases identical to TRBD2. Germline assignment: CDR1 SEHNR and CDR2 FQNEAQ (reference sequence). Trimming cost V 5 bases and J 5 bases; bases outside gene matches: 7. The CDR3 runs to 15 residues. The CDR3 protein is CASSPLAGMVDTQYF. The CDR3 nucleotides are TGTGCCAGCAGCCCACTAGCGGGAATGGTAGATACGCAGTATTTT.

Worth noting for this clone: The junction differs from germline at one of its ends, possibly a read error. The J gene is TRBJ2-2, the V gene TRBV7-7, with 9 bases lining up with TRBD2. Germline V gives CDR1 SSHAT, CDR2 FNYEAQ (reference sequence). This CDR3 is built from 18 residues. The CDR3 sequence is CASSPIISGSESTGELFF. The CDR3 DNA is TGTGCTAGCAGCCCAATCATTAGCGGGAGTGAAAGCACCGGGGAGCTGTTTTTT.

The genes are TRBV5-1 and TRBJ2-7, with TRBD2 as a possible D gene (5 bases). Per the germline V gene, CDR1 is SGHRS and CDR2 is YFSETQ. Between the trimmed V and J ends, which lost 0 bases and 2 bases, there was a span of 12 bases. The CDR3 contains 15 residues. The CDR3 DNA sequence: TGCGCCAGCAGCTTGGCCGAGGGTAGTCCCTACGAGCAGTACTTC. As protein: CASSLAEGSPYEQYF.

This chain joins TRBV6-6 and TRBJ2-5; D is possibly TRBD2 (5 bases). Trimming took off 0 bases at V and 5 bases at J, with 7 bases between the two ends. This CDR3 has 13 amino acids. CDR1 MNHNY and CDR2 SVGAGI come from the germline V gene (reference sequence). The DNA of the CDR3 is TGTGCCAGCAGTTACTCGAGAGGGGAGACCCAGTACTTC. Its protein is CASSYSRGETQYF.

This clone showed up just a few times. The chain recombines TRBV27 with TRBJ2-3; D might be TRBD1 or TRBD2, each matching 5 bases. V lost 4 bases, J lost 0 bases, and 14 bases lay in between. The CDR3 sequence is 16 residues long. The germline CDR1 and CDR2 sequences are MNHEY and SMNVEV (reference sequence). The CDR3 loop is CASSSPSGLSTDTQYF. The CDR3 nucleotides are TGTGCCAGCAGTTCGCCCTCGGGGCTAAGCACAGATACGCAGTATTTT.

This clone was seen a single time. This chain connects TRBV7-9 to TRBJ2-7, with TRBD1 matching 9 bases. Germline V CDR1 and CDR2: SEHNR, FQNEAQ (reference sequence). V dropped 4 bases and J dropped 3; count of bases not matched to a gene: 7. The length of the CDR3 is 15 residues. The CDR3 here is CASSSNRGRIYEQYF. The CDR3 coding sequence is TGTGCCAGCAGCTCAAACAGGGGGCGAATCTACGAGCAGTACTTC. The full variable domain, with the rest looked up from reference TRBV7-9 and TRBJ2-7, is DTGVSQNPRHKITKRGQNVTFRCDPISEHNRLYWYRQTLGQGPEFLTYFQNEAQLEKSRLLSDRFSAERPKGSFSTLEIQRTEQGDSAMYLCASSSNRGRIYEQYFGPGTRLTVT.

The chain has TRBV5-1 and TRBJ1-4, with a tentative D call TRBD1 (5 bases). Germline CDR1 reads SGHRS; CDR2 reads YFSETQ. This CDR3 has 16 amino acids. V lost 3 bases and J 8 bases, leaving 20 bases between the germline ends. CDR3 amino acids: CASSSDVSLWGEKLFF. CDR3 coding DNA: TGCGCCAGCAGCTCCGATGTGAGTTTGTGGGGGGAAAAACTGTTTTTT.

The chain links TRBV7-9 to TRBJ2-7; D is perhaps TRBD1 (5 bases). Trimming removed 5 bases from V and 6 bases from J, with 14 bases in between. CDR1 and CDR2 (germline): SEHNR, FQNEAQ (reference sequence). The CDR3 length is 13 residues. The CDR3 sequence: CASSPNSRGEQYF. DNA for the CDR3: TGTGCCAGCAGCCCAAATTCTAGGGGCGAGCAGTACTTC.

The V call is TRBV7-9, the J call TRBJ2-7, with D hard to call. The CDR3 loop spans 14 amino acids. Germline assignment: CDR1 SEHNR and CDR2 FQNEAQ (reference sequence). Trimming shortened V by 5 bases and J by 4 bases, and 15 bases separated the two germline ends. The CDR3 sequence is CASSESTSHYEQYF. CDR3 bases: TGTGCCAGCAGCGAGTCTACCTCCCATTACGAGCAGTACTTC.

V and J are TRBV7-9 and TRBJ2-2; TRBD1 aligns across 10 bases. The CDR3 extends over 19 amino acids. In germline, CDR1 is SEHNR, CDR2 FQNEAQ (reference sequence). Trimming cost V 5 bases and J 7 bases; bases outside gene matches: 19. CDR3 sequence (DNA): TGTGCCAGCAGCATAACGGGACAGGGGCCGCTGTCGGCGAGCGGGGAGCTGTTTTTT. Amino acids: CASSITGQGPLSASGELFF.

The CDR3 nucleotides read TGTGCCAGCAGAACAGGGAAAGAGACCCAGTACTTC. This codes for CASRTGKETQYF. This chain connects TRBV25-1 to TRBJ2-5; tentative D call: TRBD1 (6 bases). Germline V gives CDR1 MGHDK, CDR2 SYGVNS. The germline V and J ends were trimmed by 6 bases and 3 bases, with 8 bases remaining between them. The CDR3 spans 12 residues.

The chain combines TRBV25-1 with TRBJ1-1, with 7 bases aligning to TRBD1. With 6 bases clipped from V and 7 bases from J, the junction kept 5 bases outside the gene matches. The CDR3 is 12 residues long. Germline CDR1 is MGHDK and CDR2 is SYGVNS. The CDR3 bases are TGTGCCAGCAGAGGGACAGCCGTTGAAGCTTTCTTT. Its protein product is CASRGTAVEAFF.

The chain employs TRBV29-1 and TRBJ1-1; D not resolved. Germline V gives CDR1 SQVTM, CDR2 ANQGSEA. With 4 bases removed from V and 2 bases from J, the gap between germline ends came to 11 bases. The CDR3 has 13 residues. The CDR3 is CSVGWRVNTEAFF. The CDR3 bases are TGCAGCGTTGGATGGAGGGTTAACACTGAAGCTTTCTTT.

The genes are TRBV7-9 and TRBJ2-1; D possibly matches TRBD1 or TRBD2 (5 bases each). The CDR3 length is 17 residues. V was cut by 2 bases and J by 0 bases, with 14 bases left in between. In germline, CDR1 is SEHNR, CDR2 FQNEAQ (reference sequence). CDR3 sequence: CASSLFPGANSYNEQFF. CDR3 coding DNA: TGTGCCAGCAGCTTATTCCCCGGGGCCAACTCCTACAATGAGCAGTTCTTC.

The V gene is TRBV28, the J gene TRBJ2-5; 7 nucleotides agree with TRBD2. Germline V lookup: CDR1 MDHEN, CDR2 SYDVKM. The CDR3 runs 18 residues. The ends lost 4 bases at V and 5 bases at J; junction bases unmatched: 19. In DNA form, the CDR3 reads TGTGCCAGCAGTTCCTACTCCAGACTAGCTGCGGCCTTGGAGACCCAGTACTTC. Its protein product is CASSSYSRLAAALETQYF.

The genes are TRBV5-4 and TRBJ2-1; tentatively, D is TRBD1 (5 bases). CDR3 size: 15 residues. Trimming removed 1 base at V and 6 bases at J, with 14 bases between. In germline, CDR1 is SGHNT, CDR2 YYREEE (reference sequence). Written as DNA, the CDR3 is TGTGCCAGCAGCTTGCCAGGGAACGAATTCAATGAGCAGTTCTTC. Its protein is CASSLPGNEFNEQFF.

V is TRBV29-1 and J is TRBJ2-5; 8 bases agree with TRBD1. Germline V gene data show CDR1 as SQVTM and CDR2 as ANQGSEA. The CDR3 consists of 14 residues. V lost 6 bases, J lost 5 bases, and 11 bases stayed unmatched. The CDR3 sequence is CSVPDRGGGETQYF. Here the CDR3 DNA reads TGCAGCGTCCCAGACAGGGGAGGTGGGGAGACCCAGTACTTC.

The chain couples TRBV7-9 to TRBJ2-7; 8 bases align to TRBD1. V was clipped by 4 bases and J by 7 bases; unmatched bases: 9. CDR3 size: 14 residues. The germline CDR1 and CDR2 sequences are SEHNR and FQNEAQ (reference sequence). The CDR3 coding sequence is TGTGCCAGCAGCTCGGGACAGGACAGGAATGAGCAGTACTTC. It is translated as CASSSGQDRNEQYF.

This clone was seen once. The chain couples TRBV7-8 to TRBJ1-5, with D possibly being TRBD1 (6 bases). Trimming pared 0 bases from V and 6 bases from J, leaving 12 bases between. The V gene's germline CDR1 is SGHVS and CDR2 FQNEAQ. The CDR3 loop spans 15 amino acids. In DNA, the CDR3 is TGTGCCAGCAGCTTAGCGAGGGGGGAGGGTCAGCCCCAGCATTTT. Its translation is CASSLARGEGQPQHF.

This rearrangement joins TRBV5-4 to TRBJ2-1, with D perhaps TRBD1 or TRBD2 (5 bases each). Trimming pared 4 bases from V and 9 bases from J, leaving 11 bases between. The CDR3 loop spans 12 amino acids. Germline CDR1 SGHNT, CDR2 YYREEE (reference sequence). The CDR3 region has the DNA TGTGCCAGCAGCCTAATGGGACCTGAGCAGTTCTTC. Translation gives CASSLMGPEQFF.

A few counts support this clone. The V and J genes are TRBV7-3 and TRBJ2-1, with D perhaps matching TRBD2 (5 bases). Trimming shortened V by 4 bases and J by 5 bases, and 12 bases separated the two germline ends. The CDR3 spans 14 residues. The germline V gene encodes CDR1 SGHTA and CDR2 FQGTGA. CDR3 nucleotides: TGTGCCAGCAGCTCCCTCGGGGTCGACAATGAGCAGTTCTTC. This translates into CASSSLGVDNEQFF.

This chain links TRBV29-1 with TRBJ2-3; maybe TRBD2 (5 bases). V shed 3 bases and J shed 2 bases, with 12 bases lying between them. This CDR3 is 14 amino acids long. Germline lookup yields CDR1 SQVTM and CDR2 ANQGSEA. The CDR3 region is CSVDSGGDTDTQYF. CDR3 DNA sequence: TGCAGCGTTGATTCCGGAGGTGACACAGATACGCAGTATTTT.

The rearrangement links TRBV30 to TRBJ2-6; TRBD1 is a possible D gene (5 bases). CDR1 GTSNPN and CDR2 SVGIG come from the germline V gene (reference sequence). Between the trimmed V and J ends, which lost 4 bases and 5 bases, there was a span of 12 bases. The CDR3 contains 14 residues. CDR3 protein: CAWMSAGRANVLTF. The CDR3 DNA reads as TGTGCCTGGATGTCGGCAGGGAGGGCCAACGTCCTGACTTTC.

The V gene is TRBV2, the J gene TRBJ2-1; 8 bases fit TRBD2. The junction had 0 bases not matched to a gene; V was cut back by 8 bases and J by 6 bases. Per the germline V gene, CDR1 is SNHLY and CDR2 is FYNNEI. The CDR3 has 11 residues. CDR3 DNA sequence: TGTGCCAGCCTAGCGGGCAATGAGCAGTTCTTC. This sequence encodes CASLAGNEQFF. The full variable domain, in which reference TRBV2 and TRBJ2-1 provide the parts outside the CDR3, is EPEVTQTPSHQVTQMGQEVILRCVPISNHLYFYWYRQILGQKVEFLVSFYNNEISEKSEIFDDQFSVERPDGSNFTLKIRSTKLEDSAMYFCASLAGNEQFFGPGTRLTVL.

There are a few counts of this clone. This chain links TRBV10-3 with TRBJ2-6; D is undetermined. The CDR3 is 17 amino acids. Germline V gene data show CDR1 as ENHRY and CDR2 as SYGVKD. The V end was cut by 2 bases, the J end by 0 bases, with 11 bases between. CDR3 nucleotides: TGTGCCATCAGTGAGACAGTCTACATCTCTGGGGCCAACGTCCTGACTTTC. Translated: CAISETVYISGANVLTF.

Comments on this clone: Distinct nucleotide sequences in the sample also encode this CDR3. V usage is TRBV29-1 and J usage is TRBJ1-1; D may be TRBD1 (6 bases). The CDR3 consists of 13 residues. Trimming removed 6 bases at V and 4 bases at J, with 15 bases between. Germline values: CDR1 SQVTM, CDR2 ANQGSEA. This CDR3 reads CSVTTGSATEAFF. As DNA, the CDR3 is TGCAGCGTCACTACAGGGTCTGCCACTGAAGCTTTCTTT. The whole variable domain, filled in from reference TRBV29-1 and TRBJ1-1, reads SAVISQKPSRDICQRGTSLTIQCQVDSQVTMMFWYRQQPGQSLTLIATANQGSEATYESGFVIDKFPISRPNLTFSTLTVSNMSPEDSSIYLCSVTTGSATEAFFGQGTRLTVV.

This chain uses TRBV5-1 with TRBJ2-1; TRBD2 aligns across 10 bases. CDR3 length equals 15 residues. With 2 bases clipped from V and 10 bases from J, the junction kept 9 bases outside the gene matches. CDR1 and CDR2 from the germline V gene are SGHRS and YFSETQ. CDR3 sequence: CASSFAGAGGREQFF. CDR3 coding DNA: TGCGCCAGCAGCTTCGCCGGAGCGGGAGGGAGGGAGCAGTTCTTC.